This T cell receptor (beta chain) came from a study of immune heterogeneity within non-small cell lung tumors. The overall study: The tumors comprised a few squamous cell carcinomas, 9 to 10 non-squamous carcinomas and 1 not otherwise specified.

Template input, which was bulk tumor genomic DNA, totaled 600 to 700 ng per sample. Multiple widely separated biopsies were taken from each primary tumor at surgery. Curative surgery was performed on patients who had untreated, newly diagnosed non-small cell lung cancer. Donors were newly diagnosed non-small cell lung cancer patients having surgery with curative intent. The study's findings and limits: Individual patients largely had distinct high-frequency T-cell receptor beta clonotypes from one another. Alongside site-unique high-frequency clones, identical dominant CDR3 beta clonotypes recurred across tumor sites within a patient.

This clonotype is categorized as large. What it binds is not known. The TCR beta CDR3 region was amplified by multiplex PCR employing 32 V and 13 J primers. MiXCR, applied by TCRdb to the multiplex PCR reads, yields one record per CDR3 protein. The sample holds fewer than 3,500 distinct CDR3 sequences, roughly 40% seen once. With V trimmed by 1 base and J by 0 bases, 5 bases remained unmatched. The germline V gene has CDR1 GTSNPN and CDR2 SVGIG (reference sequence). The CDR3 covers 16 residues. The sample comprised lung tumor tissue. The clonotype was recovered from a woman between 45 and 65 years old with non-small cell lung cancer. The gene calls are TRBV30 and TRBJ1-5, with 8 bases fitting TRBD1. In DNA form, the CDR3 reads TGTGCCTGGAGTGGGACAGGGAGTTATAGCAATCAGCCCCAGCATTTT. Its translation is CAWSGTGSYSNQPQHF.